This T cell receptor beta chain was documented in a study of CD8+CD57+ T cells in acquired aplastic anemia. Study details: Isolated CD4+ and CD8+ cells, once sorted, yielded DNA averaging about 3.1 ug.

Patients picked for sequencing had shown CD8+CD57+ cell expansion detected by flow cytometry. Every one of the patients had aplastic anemia (severe, acquired). CDR3 size: 15 residues. CDR1 LGHNA and CDR2 YNFKEQ come from the germline V gene. Study-wide results and limits: Levels of CD8+ Simpson's diversity were not significantly distinct in patients versus controls. The study identified roughly 29 CD8+ CDR3 sequences shared by patients and controls.

About this clonotype itself: What it binds is not known. With a much larger clone just one base away, this may be a read error.

The study profiled TCR beta VDJ and CDR3 using genomic DNA as template. Each CDR3 protein is one row after TCRdb ran MiXCR on the reads. The data contain 450,000 to 600,000 distinct CDR3 sequences, roughly 34% of them seen just once; the ten biggest clones take up 0.82%. The sequenced sample was sorted CD4+, CD8+, or CD8+CD57+ T cells (not recorded which) from PBMCs. V is TRBV4-2 and J is TRBJ1-6; D remains ambiguous. The TCR was taken from a human donor with aplastic anemia. CDR3 amino acids: CAGSANAGGESPLHF. As DNA, the CDR3 is TGTGCCGGCAGTGCCAATGCAGGCGGTGAATCACCCCTCCACTTT.